This T cell receptor beta chain comes out of a study of T cell responses to AZD1222 COVID-19 vaccine. The ends lost 6 bases at V and 7 bases at J; junction bases unmatched: 5. Germline CDR1 is SNHLY and CDR2 is FYNNEI. The CDR3 sequence is 13 residues long. Libraries were prepared by immunoSEQ multiplex PCR; TCRdb keeps only in-frame clonotypes and omits some of them. The sample lists some 110,000 clones, about 85% occurring once. V and J are TRBV2 and TRBJ2-5; TRBD1 agrees at 10 bases. The sequencing here drew on peripheral blood, taken on day 0 of AZD1222 vaccination. The TCR comes from an adult in good health. The CDR3 sequence: CASRYRDRGTQYF. CDR3 bases: TGTGCCAGCAGGTACCGGGACAGGGGGACCCAGTACTTC.